The 22 T cell receptor beta chains given below trace back to one sample, sequenced in a study of blood T cell repertoires in COVID-19. The assay was immunoSEQ multiplex PCR, and TCRdb's table has in-frame clones only and misses some. The repertoire holds 50,000 to 65,000 clones, about 90% seen once, with about 14% in the top ten. The sequenced material came from peripheral blood. These receptors originate from a human donor in a cohort sampled during active COVID-19.

The chain has TRBV15 and TRBJ1-2; 7 bases align to TRBD1. Germline V gives CDR1 LNHNV, CDR2 YYDKDF (reference sequence). CDR3 length: 14 residues. V shed 4 bases and J 10 bases; nucleotides not matched to a gene: 12. The CDR3 spells CATSKVGQARDYTF. For the CDR3, the DNA is TGTGCCACCAGCAAAGTAGGACAGGCTCGGGACTACACCTTC. The full variable domain, in which reference TRBV15 and TRBJ1-2 provide the parts outside the CDR3, is DAMVIQNPRYQVTQFGKPVTLSCSQTLNHNVMYWYQQKSSQAPKLLFHYYDKDFNNEADTPDNFQSRRPNTSFCFLDIRSPGLGDTAMYLCATSKVGQARDYTFGSGTRLTVV.

The rearrangement joins TRBV19 to TRBJ2-7; 9 bases align to TRBD2. Trimming took 6 bases from V and 0 from J; bases not matched to a gene: 6. Germline CDR1 is LNHDA and CDR2 is SQIVND (reference sequence). This CDR3 is 15 amino acids long. As DNA, the CDR3 is TGTGCCAGTAGCTCTAGCGGGAACCCCTCCTACGAGCAGTACTTC. Translation gives CASSSSGNPSYEQYF.

The chain uses TRBV11-3 and TRBJ2-3; 9 bases agree with TRBD1. The CDR3 contains 15 residues. The V gene end was trimmed by 5 bases and the J gene end by 6 bases; junction bases not matched to a gene: 9. The germline V gene has CDR1 SGHNT and CDR2 YENEEA. The CDR3 here is CASSHGQGLTDTQYF. The DNA for the CDR3 is TGTGCCAGCAGCCACGGACAGGGGTTAACGGATACGCAGTATTTT.

The chain links TRBV29-1 to TRBJ1-5; D gene ambiguous. The CDR3 extends over 13 amino acids. V was trimmed by 2 bases and J by 3 bases, leaving 8 bases between them. Per the germline V gene, CDR1 is SQVTM and CDR2 is ANQGSEA. CDR3 sequence: CSVETGSNQPQHF. The CDR3 DNA sequence: TGCAGCGTTGAAACCGGTTCCAATCAGCCCCAGCATTTT. Full variable domain (missing parts from reference TRBV29-1 and TRBJ1-5): SAVISQKPSRDICQRGTSLTIQCQVDSQVTMMFWYRQQPGQSLTLIATANQGSEATYESGFVIDKFPISRPNLTFSTLTVSNMSPEDSSIYLCSVETGSNQPQHFGDGTRLSIL.

The V call is TRBV7-9, the J call TRBJ1-4; the D is unclear. V was shortened by 5 bases and J by 4 bases, with 5 bases between the two germline ends. In germline, CDR1 is SEHNR, CDR2 FQNEAQ (reference sequence). CDR3 length: 12 amino acids. The CDR3 loop is CASSLLNEKLFF. The CDR3 DNA sequence: TGTGCCAGCAGCCTCCTTAATGAAAAACTGTTTTTT.

A single count supports this clone. The chain employs TRBV6-5 and TRBJ2-7; possibly TRBD1 for D (5 bases). V lost 8 bases and J lost 1, with 15 bases in between. Germline-derived CDR1 and CDR2 are MNHEY and SVGAGI. This CDR3 has 14 residues. The CDR3 loop reads CASGQPGRSYEQYF. The CDR3 DNA is TGTGCCAGCGGACAACCGGGCCGTTCCTACGAGCAGTACTTC.

V gene TRBV4-1 combines with J gene TRBJ2-1, with unresolved D. Germline V lookup: CDR1 MGHRA, CDR2 YSYEKL. V lost 3 bases and J 8 bases, leaving 11 bases between the germline ends. The CDR3 runs 13 residues. The CDR3 reads CASSHEVRHEQFF. CDR3 DNA: TGCGCCAGCAGCCACGAAGTCAGGCATGAGCAGTTCTTC.

This chain links TRBV7-2 with TRBJ1-2, with 12 nucleotides matching TRBD1. The length of the CDR3 is 17 residues. From germline, CDR1 is SGHTA and CDR2 FQGNSA. Losses at the gene ends were 1 base for V and 8 bases for J; bases not matched to a gene: 11. The CDR3 DNA is TGTGCCAGCAGCTTAGAGCAGGTGGGACAGGGGGCCGGAGGCTACACCTTC. This codes for CASSLEQVGQGAGGYTF.

J is TRBJ2-1 and V is TRBV6-5; 11 bases align to TRBD2. This CDR3 comprises 15 residues. Looked up from germline, CDR1 is MNHEY and CDR2 is SVGAGI. The V segment lost 5 bases and the J segment 15 bases; nucleotides outside the gene matches: 15. Here the CDR3 DNA reads TGTGCCAGCAGTCGTGCCGGGACTAGCGGACAGTTTTGGTTCTTC. Its translation: CASSRAGTSGQFWFF.

The chain carries TRBV28 and TRBJ2-7, with D possibly matching TRBD1 (6 bases). CDR1 and CDR2 (germline): MDHEN, SYDVKM. V was trimmed by 1 base and J by 5 bases, leaving 12 bases between them. The CDR3 has 14 amino acids. CDR3 coding DNA: TGTGCCAGCAGTTTATCAGGGGTCGTGAACGAGCAGTACTTC. Protein: CASSLSGVVNEQYF.

The chain joins TRBV27 to TRBJ1-1; D remains unclear. CDR1 is MNHEY, CDR2 SMNVEV, per germline (reference sequence). The V end was cut by 0 bases, the J end by 1 base, with 6 bases between. The CDR3 spans 14 residues. Here the CDR3 reads CASSLSGPNTEAFF. CDR3 bases: TGTGCCAGCAGTTTATCTGGCCCGAACACTGAAGCTTTCTTT.

The chain is built from TRBV7-2 and TRBJ2-3; 9 bases line up with TRBD2. CDR3 length: 16 amino acids. V was clipped by 5 bases and J by 6 bases; unmatched bases: 12. Per germline, CDR1 SGHTA and CDR2 FQGNSA. CDR3 sequence reads: CASSLRLAALQDTQYF. The CDR3 DNA follows: TGTGCCAGCAGCCTTAGACTAGCGGCACTTCAGGATACGCAGTATTTT.

This chain links TRBV27 with TRBJ2-1, with 7 bases that match TRBD1. V shed 8 bases, J shed 7 bases, and the junction held 11 bases outside the gene matches. Looked up from germline, CDR1 is MNHEY and CDR2 is SMNVEV (reference sequence). CDR3 length: 14 residues. The CDR3 region is CASRRTGALNEQFF. The CDR3 DNA reads as TGTGCCAGCCGCCGGACAGGAGCATTGAATGAGCAGTTCTTC.

This clone was recorded only once. This chain uses TRBV7-9 with TRBJ1-3; D remains unclear. V was shortened by 5 bases and J by 8 bases, with 13 bases between the two germline ends. This CDR3 contains 13 residues. CDR1 SEHNR and CDR2 FQNEAQ come from the germline V gene (reference sequence). For the CDR3, the DNA is TGTGCCAGCAGCCCCTCGTCCGTCGACACCATATATTTT. Protein product: CASSPSSVDTIYF.

This clone was observed once. This chain uses TRBV7-6 with TRBJ2-3; D possibly corresponds to TRBD2 (6 bases). CDR3 length: 15 residues. Trimming took 2 bases from V and 4 from J, leaving 13 bases between them. Per the germline V gene, CDR1 is SGHVS and CDR2 is FNYEAQ. CDR3 amino acids: CASSLTLREPDTQYF. CDR3 nucleotide sequence: TGTGCCAGCAGCTTAACTCTCCGGGAGCCAGATACGCAGTATTTT.

The V call is TRBV30, the J call TRBJ1-5; 10 bases are a match to TRBD1. The CDR3 is 16 amino acids. Germline trimming cut 3 bases from V and 9 bases from J; bases unmatched to any gene: 14. In germline, CDR1 is GTSNPN, CDR2 SVGIG (reference sequence). The CDR3 here is CAWSNDRGLAGGPQHF. Here the CDR3 DNA reads TGTGCCTGGAGCAACGACAGGGGGCTCGCGGGGGGGCCCCAGCATTTT.

V and J are TRBV11-2 and TRBJ1-5; unclear D gene. The CDR3 is 14 residues long. Trimming shortened V by 0 bases and J by 2 bases, and 5 bases separated the two germline ends. The germline CDR1 and CDR2 sequences are SGHAT and FQNNGV. The CDR3 DNA reads TGTGCCAGCAGCTTAGACGGAGGCAATCAGCCCCAGCATTTT. Translated: CASSLDGGNQPQHF.

V and J are TRBV4-3 and TRBJ2-1, with 14 bases identical to TRBD2. CDR1 and CDR2 from the germline V gene are LGHNA and YSLEER. The length of the CDR3 is 20 residues. The J segment lost 3 bases and the V segment lost 0 bases, leaving 10 bases of the junction unmatched. The CDR3 DNA reads as TGCGCCAGCAGCCAAGAAGGGACTAGCGGGAGTTCAATCCTCTACAATGAGCAGTTCTTC. This translates into CASSQEGTSGSSILYNEQFF.

The chain couples TRBV6-2 or TRBV6-3 to TRBJ2-7; 11 bases are a match to TRBD1. CDR1 MNHEY and CDR2 SVGEGT come from the germline V gene. Trimming took 2 bases from V and 3 from J; bases not matched to a gene: 3. The CDR3 runs 15 residues. CDR3 sequence (DNA): TGTGCCAGCAGTTACGGTGGGACAGGGGGCTACGAGCAGTACTTC. This gives the protein CASSYGGTGGYEQYF.

This chain joins TRBV2 and TRBJ2-1; 12 positions match TRBD2. CDR1 and CDR2 (germline): SNHLY, FYNNEI. V shed 6 bases and J 5 bases; nucleotides not matched to a gene: 11. The CDR3 sequence is 17 residues long. CDR3 region: CASRSWTSGDLNNEQFF. The CDR3 DNA reads as TGTGCCAGCAGATCCTGGACTAGCGGGGACTTAAACAATGAGCAGTTCTTC.

The CDR3 loop is CASIPSSGAYNEQFF. As DNA, the CDR3 is TGTGCCAGTATCCCCAGTAGCGGGGCCTACAATGAGCAGTTCTTC. The V call is TRBV19, the J call TRBJ2-1; 8 bases map to TRBD2. Germline V gene lookup returns CDR1 LNHDA and CDR2 SQIVND (reference sequence). This CDR3 contains 15 residues. V lost 7 bases and J lost 2; bases outside the gene matches: 7.

The rearrangement links TRBV6-5 to TRBJ2-3; 7 bases agree with TRBD2. The CDR3 sequence is 14 residues long. Germline V gene lookup returns CDR1 MNHEY and CDR2 SVGAGI. Germline trimming cut 6 bases from V and 0 bases from J; bases unmatched to any gene: 3. DNA of the CDR3: TGTGCCAGCAGGTGGACTAGTAGCACAGATACGCAGTATTTT. It translates to CASRWTSSTDTQYF.